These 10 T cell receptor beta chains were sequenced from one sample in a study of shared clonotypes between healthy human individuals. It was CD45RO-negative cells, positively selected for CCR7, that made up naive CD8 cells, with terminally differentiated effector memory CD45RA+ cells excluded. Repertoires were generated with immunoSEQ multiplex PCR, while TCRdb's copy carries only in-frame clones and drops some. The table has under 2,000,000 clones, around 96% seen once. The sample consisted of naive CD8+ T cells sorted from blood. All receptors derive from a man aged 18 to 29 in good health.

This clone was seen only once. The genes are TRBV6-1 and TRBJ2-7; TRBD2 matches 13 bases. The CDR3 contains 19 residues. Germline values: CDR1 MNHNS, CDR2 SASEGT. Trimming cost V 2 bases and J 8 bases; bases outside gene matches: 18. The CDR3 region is CASSERLAGGVAIPGKQYF. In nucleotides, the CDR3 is TGTGCCAGCAGTGAAAGACTAGCGGGGGGTGTCGCGATTCCGGGGAAGCAGTACTTC.

This CDR3 reads CASSLTGGADEQFF. The CDR3 DNA reads TGTGCCAGCAGCTTAACCGGGGGGGCCGATGAGCAGTTCTTC. This chain uses TRBV7-9 with TRBJ2-1, with TRBD2 matching over 8 bases. Germline lookup yields CDR1 SEHNR and CDR2 FQNEAQ (reference sequence). Germline trimming cut 2 bases from V and 8 bases from J; bases unmatched to any gene: 5. This CDR3 has 14 residues.

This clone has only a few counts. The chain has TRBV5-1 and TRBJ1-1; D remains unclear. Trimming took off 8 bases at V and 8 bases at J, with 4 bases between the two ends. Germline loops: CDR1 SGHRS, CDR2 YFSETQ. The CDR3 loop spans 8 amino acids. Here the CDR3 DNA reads TGCGCCAGGACAGAAGCTTTCTTT. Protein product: CARTEAFF.

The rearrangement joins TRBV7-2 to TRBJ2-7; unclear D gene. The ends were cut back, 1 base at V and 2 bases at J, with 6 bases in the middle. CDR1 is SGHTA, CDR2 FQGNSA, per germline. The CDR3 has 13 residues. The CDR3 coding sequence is TGTGCCAGCAGCTTAGGATTCCCCTACGAGCAGTACTTC. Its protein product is CASSLGFPYEQYF. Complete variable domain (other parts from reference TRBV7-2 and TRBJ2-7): GAGVSQSPSNKVTEKGKDVELRCDPISGHTALYWYRQSLGQGLEFLIYFQGNSAPDKSGLPSDRFSAERTGGSVSTLTIQRTQQEDSAVYLCASSLGFPYEQYFGPGTRLTVT.

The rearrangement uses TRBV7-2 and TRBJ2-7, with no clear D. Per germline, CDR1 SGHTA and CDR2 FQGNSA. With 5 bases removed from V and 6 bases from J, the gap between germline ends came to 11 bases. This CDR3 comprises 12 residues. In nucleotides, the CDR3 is TGTGCCAGCAGCCATACCGCAGGCGAGCAGTACTTC. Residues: CASSHTAGEQYF.

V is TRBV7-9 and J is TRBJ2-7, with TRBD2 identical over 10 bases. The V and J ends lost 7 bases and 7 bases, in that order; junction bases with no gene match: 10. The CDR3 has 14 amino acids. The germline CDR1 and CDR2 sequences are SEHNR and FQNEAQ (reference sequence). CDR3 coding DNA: TGTGCCAGCACTAGCGGGAGCGGGGGCAGAGAGCAGTACTTC. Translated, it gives CASTSGSGGREQYF.

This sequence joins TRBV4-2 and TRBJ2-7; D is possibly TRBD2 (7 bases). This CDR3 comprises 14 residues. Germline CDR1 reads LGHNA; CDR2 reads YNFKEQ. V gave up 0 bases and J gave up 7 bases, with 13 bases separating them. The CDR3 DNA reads TGTGCCAGCAGCCAAGAACGGGGGGCCGGTGAGCAGTACTTC. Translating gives CASSQERGAGEQYF.

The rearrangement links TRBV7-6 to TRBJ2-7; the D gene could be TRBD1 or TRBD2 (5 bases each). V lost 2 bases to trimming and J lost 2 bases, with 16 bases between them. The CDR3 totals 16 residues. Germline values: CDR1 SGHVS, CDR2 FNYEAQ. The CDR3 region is CASSLTKLPGPYEQYF. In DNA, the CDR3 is TGTGCCAGCAGCTTAACAAAACTCCCGGGACCCTACGAGCAGTACTTC.

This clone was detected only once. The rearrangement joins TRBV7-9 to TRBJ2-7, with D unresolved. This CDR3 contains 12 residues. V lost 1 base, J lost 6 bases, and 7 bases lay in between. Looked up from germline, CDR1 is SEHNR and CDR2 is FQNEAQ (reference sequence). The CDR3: CASSLDGSEQYF. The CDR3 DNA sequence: TGTGCCAGCAGCTTAGACGGATCCGAGCAGTACTTC.

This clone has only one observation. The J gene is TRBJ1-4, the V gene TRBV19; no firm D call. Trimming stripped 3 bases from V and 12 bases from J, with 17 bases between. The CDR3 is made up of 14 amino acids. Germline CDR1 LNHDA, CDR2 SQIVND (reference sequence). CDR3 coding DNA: TGTGCCAGTAGTATCATCTCAGCGGCAGACGAACTGTTTTTT. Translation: CASSIISAADELFF.